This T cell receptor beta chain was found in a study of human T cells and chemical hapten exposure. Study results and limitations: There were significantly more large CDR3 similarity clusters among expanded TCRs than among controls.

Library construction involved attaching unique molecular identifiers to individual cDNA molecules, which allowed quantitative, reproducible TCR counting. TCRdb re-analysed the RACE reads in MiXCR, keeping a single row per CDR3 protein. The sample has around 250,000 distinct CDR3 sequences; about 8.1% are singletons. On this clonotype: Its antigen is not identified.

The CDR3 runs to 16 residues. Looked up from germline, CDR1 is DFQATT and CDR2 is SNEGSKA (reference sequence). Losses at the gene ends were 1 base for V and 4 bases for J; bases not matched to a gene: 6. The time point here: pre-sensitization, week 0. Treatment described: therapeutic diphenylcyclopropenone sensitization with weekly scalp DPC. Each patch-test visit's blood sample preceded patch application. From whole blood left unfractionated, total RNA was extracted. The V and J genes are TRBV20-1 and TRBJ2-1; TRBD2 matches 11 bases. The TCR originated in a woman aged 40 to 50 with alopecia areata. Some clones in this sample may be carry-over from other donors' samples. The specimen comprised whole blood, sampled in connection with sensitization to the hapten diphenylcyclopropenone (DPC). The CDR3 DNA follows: TGCAGTGCTAGAGTACTAGCGGGAGTGAAATACAATGAGCAGTTCTTC. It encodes CSARVLAGVKYNEQFF.